The entry below describes one TCR beta chain. This clonotype turned up a few times. The target of this receptor is not known. The junction and the germline gene differ at one end; a read error may be behind it. This specimen comes from a study of T cells in Graves' hyperthyroidism and ophthalmopathy (dated by TCRdb to about 2019). Regarding the complete study: Peripheral blood was collected at initial diagnosis, before any treatment. According to the paper, TCR Vbeta CDR3 sequencing was carried out on over 130 peripheral blood samples, which came from fewer than 50 ophthalmopathy, about 75 hyperthyroidism and some 17 progressor patients. Prospective prediction of ophthalmopathy was tested in an independent validation cohort consisting of roughly 19 hyperthyroidism patients and more than 15 patients who later progressed to ophthalmopathy. In addition, the study compared T-cell repertoires in thyroid tissue and in blood from roughly 6 Graves' hyperthyroidism patients. The approximately 100 discovery patients were randomly split 7:3 into training and test sets. After sampling, hyperthyroidism patients received methimazole starting at 30 mg daily, and ophthalmopathy patients received high-dose intravenous methylprednisolone. To identify TCR V-J signatures that set the groups apart, the researchers used a discovery cohort of 90 to 100 patients, made up of 40 to 45 with Graves' ophthalmopathy and some 58 with stable Graves' hyperthyroidism.

Hyperthyroidism patients were newly diagnosed, with disease duration under 2 months, and aged 18 to 65 years. Any patient with an uncontrolled infection, another autoimmune disease, pregnancy or lactation was excluded. Diagnoses were based on clinical symptoms, serum thyroxine and TRAb, thyroid ultrasound and orbital computed tomography. Blood from progressor patients was drawn when they were first diagnosed with hyperthyroidism, before any ophthalmopathy symptoms appeared. PBMCs were separated from under 11 ml of fresh peripheral blood using Ficoll-Paque density gradient centrifugation. Progressor patients were initially diagnosed with Graves' hyperthyroidism and developed ophthalmopathy during follow-up. Total RNA was extracted using Trizol reagent, and RNA quality was assessed on an Agilent 2100 Bioanalyzer. The paper's findings and limits, for the study overall: Most expanded thyroid clonotypes (frequency above 0.001) were also detected in blood, a finding suggesting that blood repertoires may reflect thyroid immune responses. No statistical method was used to set the sample size in advance, and investigators knew the group allocation. Ophthalmopathy was separated from stable hyperthyroidism by a 13 V-J signature model, with around 88% sensitivity and just over 81% specificity obtained in cross-validation and 80%/75% obtained in testing. In validation, the model predicted progression to ophthalmopathy with around 71% sensitivity and over 72% specificity, a median of approximately 6.7 months before onset.

The TCR beta CDR3 regions were amplified from RNA transcripts. The TCR CDR3 was subjected to a first round of RT-PCR using the HTBI primer set and the Qiagen OneStep RT-PCR kit. The libraries were constructed in a second round of multiplex PCR and then size-selected and purified. Paired-end sequencing of the libraries was performed with 100 bp reads on an Illumina HiSeq2000. The original methods were these. SOAPnuke was used to process the raw data, with reads discarded if the reads contained adapters or uncalled bases, had a mean Phred below 15, or lacked an exact constant-primer or identifier match. COPE v1.2.5 was used to merge the high-quality paired reads, and each unique nucleotide sequence was defined as a clonotype. MiTCR v1.1 was used to align the clonotypes against IMGT TRBV, TRBD and TRBJ reference segments. The analysis was restricted to V-J combinations with a frequency above 0.0001, which together covered roughly 99% of the repertoires. The TCS score was defined as the ratio of F50 (clonal expansion) to E x V (chaos), calculated using BLOSUM62-based TCRdist between CDR3 peptides within each V-J. Welch's t-statistics and random forest reduced approximately 520 V-J features to 10 to 15, which were used in a naive Bayes classifier (R e1071). Using fastp trimming at Q25 and MiXCR clonotype assembly, TCRdb reanalyzed the public sequencing data and kept in-frame beta chains. When rows share a CDR3 protein, they turn into one entry using the most common DNA and genes. The V and J calls come from TCRdb's annotation, not from the publication. The sample table contains some 350,000 distinct CDR3 sequences; only one count was recorded for about a sixth of them. The ten largest clonotypes hold around 30% of the sample.

CDR1 and CDR2 were assigned from the germline V gene (reference sequence) as DFQATT and SNEGSKA. CDR3 length: 17 amino acids, cysteine to phenylalanine. Just CDR3 DNA is preserved here, 51 bases in frame from base 1. Sequenced material: blood. The clonotype originates from a woman between 18 and 30 years old with Graves' hyperthyroidism that later progressed to Graves' ophthalmopathy. This sequence uses TRBV20-1 and TRBJ2-1; 7 nucleotides in the junction match TRBD2. The DNA is as follows: TGCAGTGCTAGAGAATATGGGGCGGGAGTCTCCTACAATGAGCAGCTCTTC. Translated, it reads CSAREYGAGVSYNEQLF.